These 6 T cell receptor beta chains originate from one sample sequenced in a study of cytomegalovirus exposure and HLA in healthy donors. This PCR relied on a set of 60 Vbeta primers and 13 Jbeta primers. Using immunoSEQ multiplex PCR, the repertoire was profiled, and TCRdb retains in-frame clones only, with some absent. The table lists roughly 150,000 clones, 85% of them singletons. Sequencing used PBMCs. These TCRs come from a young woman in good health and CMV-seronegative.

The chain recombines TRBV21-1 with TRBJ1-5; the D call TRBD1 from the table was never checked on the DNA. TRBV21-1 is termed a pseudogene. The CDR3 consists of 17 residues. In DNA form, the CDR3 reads TGTGCCAGCAGCAAATCCTCGGACAGGGAAAGCAATCAGCCCCAGCATTTT. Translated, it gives CASSKSSDRESNQPQHF.

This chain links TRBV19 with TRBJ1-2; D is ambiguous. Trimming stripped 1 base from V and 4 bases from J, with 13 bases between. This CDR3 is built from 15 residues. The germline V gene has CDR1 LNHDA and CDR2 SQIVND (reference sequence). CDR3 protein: CASSIGRRSLYGYTF. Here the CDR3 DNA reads TGTGCCAGTAGTATAGGGCGGCGCTCCCTCTATGGCTACACCTTC. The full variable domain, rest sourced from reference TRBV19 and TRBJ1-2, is DGGITQSPKYLFRKEGQNVTLSCEQNLNHDAMYWYRQDPGQGLRLIYYSQIVNDFQKGDIAEGYSVSREKKESFPLTVTSAQKNPTAFYLCASSIGRRSLYGYTFGSGTRLTVV.

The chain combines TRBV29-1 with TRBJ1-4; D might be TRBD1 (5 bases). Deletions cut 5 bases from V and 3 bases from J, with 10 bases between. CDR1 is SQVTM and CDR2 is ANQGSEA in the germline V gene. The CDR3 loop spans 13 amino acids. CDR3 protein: CSVLSGPNEKLFF. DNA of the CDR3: TGCAGCGTTCTATCAGGGCCTAATGAAAAACTGTTTTTT.

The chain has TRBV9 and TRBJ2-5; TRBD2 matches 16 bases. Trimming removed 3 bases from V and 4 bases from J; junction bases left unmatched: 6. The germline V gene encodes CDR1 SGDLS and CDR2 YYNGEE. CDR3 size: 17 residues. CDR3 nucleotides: TGTGCCAGCAGCGGGGGGACTAGCGGGGGGGCGTCAGAGACCCAGTACTTC. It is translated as CASSGGTSGGASETQYF.

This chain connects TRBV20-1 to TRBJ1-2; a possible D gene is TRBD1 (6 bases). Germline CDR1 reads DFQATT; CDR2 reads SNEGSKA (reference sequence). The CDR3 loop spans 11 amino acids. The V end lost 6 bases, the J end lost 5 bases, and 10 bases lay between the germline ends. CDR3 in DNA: TGCAGTGCCCGCCAGGGGTATGGCTACACCTTC. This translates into CSARQGYGYTF.

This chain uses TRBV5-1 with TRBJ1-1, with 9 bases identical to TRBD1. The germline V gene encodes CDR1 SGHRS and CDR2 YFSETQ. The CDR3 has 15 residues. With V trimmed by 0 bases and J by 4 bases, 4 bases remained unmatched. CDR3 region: CASSLVDRGSTEAFF. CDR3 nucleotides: TGCGCCAGCAGCTTGGTGGACAGGGGATCCACTGAAGCTTTCTTT.